The clone carrying this T cell receptor (beta chain) was observed many times. Documented time point: pre-sensitization, week 0. The treatment was: therapeutic diphenylcyclopropenone sensitization with weekly scalp DPC. These data come from a study of human T cells and chemical hapten exposure. TCRdb re-analysed the RACE reads in MiXCR, keeping a single row per CDR3 protein. The sample records over 300,000 distinct CDR3 sequences, 5.1% being singletons. The sequenced sample was whole blood, obtained in connection with sensitization to the hapten diphenylcyclopropenone (DPC). The source of this sequence is a woman aged 45-60 years with alopecia areata. Some clones in this sample may be carry-over from other donors' samples.

The CDR3 protein is CSAVEPSMNEQFF. CDR3 nucleotide sequence: TGCAGCGCAGTAGAACCATCTATGAATGAGCAGTTCTTC. The V and J genes are TRBV29-1 and TRBJ2-1; D is unresolved. Germline assignment: CDR1 SQVTM and CDR2 ANQGSEA. The CDR3 length is 13 residues. The germline V and J ends were trimmed by 7 bases and 7 bases, with 17 bases remaining between them.